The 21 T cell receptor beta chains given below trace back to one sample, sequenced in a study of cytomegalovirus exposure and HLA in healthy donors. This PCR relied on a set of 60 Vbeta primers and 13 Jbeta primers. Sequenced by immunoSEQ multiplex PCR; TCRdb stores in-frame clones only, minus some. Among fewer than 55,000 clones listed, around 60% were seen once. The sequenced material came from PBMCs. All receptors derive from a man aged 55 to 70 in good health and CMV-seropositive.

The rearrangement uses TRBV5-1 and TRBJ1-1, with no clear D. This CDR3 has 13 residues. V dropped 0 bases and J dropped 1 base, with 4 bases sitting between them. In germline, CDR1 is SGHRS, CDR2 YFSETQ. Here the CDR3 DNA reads TGCGCCAGCAGCTTGGCCGGGAACACTGAAGCTTTCTTT. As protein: CASSLAGNTEAFF. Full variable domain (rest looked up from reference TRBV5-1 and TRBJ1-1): KAGVTQTPRYLIKTRGQQVTLSCSPISGHRSVSWYQQTPGQGLQFLFEYFSETQRNKGNFPGRFSGRQFSNSRSEMNVSTLELGDSALYLCASSLAGNTEAFFGQGTRLTVV.

CDR3 nucleotide sequence: TGTGCCAGCAGTAGGGACATGCAAGAGACCCAGTACTTC. Amino acid sequence: CASSRDMQETQYF. This chain links TRBV2 with TRBJ2-5, with D possibly being TRBD1 (6 bases). V was clipped by 5 bases and J by 2 bases, with 9 bases between them. CDR1 SNHLY and CDR2 FYNNEI come from the germline V gene. This CDR3 is built from 13 residues.

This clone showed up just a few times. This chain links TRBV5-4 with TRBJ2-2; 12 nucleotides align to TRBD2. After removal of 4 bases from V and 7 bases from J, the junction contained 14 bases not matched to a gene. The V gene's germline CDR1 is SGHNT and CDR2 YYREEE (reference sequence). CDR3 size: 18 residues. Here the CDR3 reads CASSLPLTSGRTVGELFF. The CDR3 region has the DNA TGTGCCAGCAGCCTACCCTTGACTAGCGGGAGAACTGTCGGGGAGCTGTTTTTT.

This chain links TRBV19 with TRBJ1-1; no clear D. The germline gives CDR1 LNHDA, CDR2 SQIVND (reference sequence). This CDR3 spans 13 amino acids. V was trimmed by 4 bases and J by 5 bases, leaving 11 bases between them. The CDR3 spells CASSTRVGTEAFF. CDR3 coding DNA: TGTGCCAGTAGTACGAGGGTGGGGACTGAAGCTTTCTTT.

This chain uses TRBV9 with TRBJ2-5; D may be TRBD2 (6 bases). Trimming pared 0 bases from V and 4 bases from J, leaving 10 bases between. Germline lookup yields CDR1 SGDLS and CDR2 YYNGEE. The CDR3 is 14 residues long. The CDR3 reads CASSVGGVRETQYF. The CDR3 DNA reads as TGTGCCAGCAGCGTAGGCGGGGTTCGAGAGACCCAGTACTTC. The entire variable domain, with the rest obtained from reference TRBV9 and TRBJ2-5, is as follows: DSGVTQTPKHLITATGQRVTLRCSPRSGDLSVYWYQQSLDQGLQFLIQYYNGEERAKGNILERFSAQQFPDLHSELNLSSLELGDSALYFCASSVGGVRETQYFGPGTRLLVL.

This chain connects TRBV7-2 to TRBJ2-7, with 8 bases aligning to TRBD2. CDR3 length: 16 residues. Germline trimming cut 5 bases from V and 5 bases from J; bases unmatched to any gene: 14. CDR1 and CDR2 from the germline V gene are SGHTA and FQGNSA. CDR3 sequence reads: CASSPRPLAGRDEQYF. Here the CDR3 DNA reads TGTGCCAGCAGCCCCCGCCCTCTAGCGGGCCGGGACGAGCAGTACTTC.

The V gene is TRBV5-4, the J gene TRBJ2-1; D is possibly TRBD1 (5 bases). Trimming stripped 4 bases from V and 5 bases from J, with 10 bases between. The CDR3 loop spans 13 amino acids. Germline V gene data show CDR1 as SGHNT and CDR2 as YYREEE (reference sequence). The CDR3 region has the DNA TGTGCCAGCAGCGGACAAGGGAACAATGAGCAGTTCTTC. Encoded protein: CASSGQGNNEQFF.

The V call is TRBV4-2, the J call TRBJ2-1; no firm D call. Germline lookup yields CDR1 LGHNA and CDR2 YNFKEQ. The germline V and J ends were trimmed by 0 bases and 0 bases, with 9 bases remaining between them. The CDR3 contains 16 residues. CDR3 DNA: TGTGCCAGCAGCCAAGATTACTCGAGCTCCTACAATGAGCAGTTCTTC. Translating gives CASSQDYSSSYNEQFF.

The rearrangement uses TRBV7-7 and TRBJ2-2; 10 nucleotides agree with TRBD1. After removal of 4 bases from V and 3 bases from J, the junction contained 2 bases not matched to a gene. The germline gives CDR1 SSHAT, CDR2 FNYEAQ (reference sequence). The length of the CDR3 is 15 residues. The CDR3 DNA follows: TGTGCCAGCAGCTCGACAGGGGGCGACACCGGGGAGCTGTTTTTT. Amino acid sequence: CASSSTGGDTGELFF. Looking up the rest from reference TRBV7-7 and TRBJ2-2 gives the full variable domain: GAGVSQSPRYKVTKRGQDVTLRCDPISSHATLYWYQQALGQGPEFLTYFNYEAQPDKSGLPSDRFSAERPEGSISTLTIQRTEQRDSAMYRCASSSTGGDTGELFFGEGSRLTVL.

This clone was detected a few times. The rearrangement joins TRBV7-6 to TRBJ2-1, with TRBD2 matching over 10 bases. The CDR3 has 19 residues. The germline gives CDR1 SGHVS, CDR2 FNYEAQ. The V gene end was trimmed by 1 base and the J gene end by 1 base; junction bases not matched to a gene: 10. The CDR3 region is CASSLVALAGAYSYNEQFF. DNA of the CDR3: TGTGCCAGCAGCTTAGTAGCGCTAGCGGGAGCATATTCCTACAATGAGCAGTTCTTC.

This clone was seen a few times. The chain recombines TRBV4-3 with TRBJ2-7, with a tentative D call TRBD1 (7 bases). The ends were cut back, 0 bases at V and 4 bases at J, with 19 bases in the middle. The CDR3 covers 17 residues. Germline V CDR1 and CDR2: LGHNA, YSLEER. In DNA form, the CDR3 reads TGCGCCAGCAGCCAAGATTTAGGGCAGGGGGGTCGGTACGAGCAGTACTTC. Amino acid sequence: CASSQDLGQGGRYEQYF.

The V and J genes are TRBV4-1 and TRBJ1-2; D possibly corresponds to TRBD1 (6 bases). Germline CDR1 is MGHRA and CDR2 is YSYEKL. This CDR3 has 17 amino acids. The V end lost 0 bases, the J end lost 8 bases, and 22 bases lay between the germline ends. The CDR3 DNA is TGCGCCAGCAGCCAAGATCAGGGGTTTCAGGGAGTAAGGGGCTACACCTTC. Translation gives CASSQDQGFQGVRGYTF.

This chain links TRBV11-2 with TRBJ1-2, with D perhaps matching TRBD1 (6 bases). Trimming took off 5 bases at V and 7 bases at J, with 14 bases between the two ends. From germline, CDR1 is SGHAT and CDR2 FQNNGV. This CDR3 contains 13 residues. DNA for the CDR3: TGTGCCAGCAGCCCCGACAGGCTGCTTGGCTACACCTTC. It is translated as CASSPDRLLGYTF.

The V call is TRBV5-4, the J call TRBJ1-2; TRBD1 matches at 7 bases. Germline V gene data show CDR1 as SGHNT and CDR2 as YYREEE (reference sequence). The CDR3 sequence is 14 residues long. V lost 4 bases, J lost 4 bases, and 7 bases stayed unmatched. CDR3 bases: TGTGCCAGCAGCCCCCAGGGGGATCCCTATGGCTACACCTTC. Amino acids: CASSPQGDPYGYTF.

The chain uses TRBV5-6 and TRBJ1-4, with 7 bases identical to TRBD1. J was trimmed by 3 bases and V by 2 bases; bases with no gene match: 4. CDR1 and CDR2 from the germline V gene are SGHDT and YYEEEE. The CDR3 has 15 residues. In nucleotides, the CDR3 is TGTGCCAGCAGCTTATATCAGGGGGCTAATGAAAAACTGTTTTTT. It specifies CASSLYQGANEKLFF.

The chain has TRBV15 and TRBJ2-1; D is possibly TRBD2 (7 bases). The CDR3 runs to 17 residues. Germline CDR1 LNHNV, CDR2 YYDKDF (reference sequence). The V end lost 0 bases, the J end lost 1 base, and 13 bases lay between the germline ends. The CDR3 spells CATSRESAGHSYNEQFF. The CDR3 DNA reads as TGTGCCACCAGCAGAGAATCAGCGGGACATTCCTACAATGAGCAGTTCTTC.

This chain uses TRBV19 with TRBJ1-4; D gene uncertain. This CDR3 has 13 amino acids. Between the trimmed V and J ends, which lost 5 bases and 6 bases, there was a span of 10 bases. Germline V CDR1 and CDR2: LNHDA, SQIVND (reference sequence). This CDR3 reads CASSPLGDEKLFF. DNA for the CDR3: TGTGCCAGTAGTCCTCTGGGCGATGAAAAACTGTTTTTT.

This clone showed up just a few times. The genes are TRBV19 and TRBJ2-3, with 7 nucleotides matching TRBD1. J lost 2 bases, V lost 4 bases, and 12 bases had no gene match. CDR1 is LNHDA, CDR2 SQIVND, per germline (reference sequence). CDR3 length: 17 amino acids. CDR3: CASSTQPGTDYTDTQYF. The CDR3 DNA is TGTGCCAGTAGTACCCAACCCGGGACAGACTACACAGATACGCAGTATTTT.

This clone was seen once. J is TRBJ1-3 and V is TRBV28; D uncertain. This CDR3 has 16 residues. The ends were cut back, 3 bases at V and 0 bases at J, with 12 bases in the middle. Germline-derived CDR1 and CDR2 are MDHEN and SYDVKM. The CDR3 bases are TGTGCCAGCAGTTTCTCCCGTTTGAGCTCTGGAAACACCATATATTTT. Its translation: CASSFSRLSSGNTIYF.

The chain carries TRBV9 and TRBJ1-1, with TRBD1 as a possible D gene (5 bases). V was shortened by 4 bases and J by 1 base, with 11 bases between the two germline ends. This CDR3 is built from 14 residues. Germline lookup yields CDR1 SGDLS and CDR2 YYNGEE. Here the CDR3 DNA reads TGTGCCAGCAGCCCGACAGTGGAGAACACTGAAGCTTTCTTT. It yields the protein CASSPTVENTEAFF.

The chain's CDR3 is CSGQGQGLLGRSTDTQYF. The CDR3 bases are TGCAGCGGGCAGGGACAGGGCTTGTTGGGACGAAGCACAGATACGCAGTATTTT. The chain joins TRBV29-1 to TRBJ2-3, with TRBD1 matching over 9 bases. This CDR3 region has 18 residues. CDR1 and CDR2 from the germline V gene are SQVTM and ANQGSEA. Trimming at V came to 7 bases and at J to 0 bases, leaving 17 bases not matched to a gene.